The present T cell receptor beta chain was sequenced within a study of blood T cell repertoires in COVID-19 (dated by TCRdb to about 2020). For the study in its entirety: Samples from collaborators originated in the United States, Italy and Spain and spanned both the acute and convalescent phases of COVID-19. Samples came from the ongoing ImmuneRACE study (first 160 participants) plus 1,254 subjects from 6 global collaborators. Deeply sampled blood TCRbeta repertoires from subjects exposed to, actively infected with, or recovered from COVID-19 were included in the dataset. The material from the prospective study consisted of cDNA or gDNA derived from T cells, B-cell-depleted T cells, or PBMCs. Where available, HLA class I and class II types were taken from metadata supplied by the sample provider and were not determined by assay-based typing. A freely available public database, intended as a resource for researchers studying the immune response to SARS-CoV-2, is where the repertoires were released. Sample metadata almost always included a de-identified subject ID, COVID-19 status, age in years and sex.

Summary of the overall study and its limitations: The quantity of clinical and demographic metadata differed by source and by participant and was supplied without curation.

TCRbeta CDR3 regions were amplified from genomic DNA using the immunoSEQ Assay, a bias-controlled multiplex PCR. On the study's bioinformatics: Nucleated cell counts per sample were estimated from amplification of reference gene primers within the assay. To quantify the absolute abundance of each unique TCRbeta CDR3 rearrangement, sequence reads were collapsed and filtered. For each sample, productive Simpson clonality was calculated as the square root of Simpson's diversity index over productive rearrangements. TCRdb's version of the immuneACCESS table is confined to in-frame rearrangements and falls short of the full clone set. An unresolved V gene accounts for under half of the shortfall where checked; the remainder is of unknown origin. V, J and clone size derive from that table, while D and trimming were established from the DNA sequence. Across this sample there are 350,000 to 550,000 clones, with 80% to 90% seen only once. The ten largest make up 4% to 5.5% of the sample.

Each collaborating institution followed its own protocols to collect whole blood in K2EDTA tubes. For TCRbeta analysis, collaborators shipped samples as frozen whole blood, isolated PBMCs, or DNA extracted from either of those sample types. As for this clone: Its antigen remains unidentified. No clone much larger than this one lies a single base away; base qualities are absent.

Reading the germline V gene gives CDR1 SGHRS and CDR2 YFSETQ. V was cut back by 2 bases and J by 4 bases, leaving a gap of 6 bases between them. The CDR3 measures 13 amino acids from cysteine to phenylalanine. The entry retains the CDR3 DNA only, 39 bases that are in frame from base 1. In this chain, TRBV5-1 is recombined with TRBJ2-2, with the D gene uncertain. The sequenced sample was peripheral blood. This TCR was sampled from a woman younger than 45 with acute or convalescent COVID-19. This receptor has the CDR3 CASSLQSTGELFF. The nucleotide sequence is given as TGCGCCAGCAGCTTACAGTCCACCGGGGAGCTGTTTTTT.